This T cell receptor (beta chain) was observed in a study of low-dose radiotherapy and immunotherapy resistance in tumors (dated by TCRdb to 2022 to 2024). About the investigation overall: Patients in Cohort 1 were given 0.5 Gy per fraction every 2 weeks, and the prescribed total PTV dose was 6.5 Gy. Randomization of trial participants into treatment groups was not performed. For Cohort 2, the dose was 1 Gy per fraction given every two weeks, adding up to 13 Gy in total across 26 weeks. The translational analysis covered eight patients: three from the first dose cohort and the first five from the second dose cohort. Cyclophosphamide 200 mg/m2 was given intravenously every two weeks, one day before each radiation and immunotherapy administration. Nivolumab and ipilimumab were both given intravenously, with nivolumab at a 240 mg flat dose every two weeks and ipilimumab at 1 mg/kg every six weeks. Starting on cycle 1 day 1, patients took 300 mg of aspirin by mouth once a day for four cycles.

CDR1 is given as SGHVS and CDR2 as FNYEAQ, both from the germline V gene. For this chain, trimming is 1 base at the V end and 6 bases at the J end, and the number of junction bases without a gene match is 9. The CDR3 numbers 16 residues from cysteine through phenylalanine. Left in the record is the CDR3 DNA by itself, 48 bases read in frame from the first base. First-strand cDNA was synthesized with Superscript III and a set of TRAV- and TRBV-specific primers, covering both TCRalpha and TCRbeta chains. A roughly 19-cycle PCR with Phusion amplified the TCRs, pairing a constant-region primer with the adapter that was attached to the V primers. Isolated mRNA was amplified with the MessageAmp II aRNA Amplification Kit, using a roughly 15-hour in vitro transcription at 37°C. The Dynabeads mRNA DIRECT Purification Kit was used to isolate the mRNA for TCR sequencing. Indexed Illumina adapters were added in a second roughly 25-cycle Phusion PCR, and the resulting products were purified with AMPure XP beads. As for how the authors treated the data: Custom Perl scripts pooled TCR sequences encoding the same protein, removed out-of-frame sequences and computed each clonotype's abundance. TCR sequences supported by only a single read were excluded from analysis. Repertoire metrics included Shannon entropy, Gini index, clonality, richness, and frequency of TCRs shared between repertoires. Through fastp at Q25 and MiXCR, TCRdb rebuilt clones from the public reads, retaining in-frame beta chains. Rows with a matching CDR3 protein are joined into one entry that keeps the most common DNA and genes. The V and J calls, along with clone size, are taken from TCRdb and not from the paper's own processing. The sample records thousands of distinct CDR3 sequences, about 61% of which are singletons. Clones ranked in the top ten supply roughly 9.3% of the sample.

The donors took part in RACIN, a single-arm, phase I, dose-escalation trial that combined nivolumab, ipilimumab, aspirin, low-dose cyclophosphamide and low-dose radiotherapy. To be eligible, a patient needed to have an advanced solid tumor that was TIL-negative. The table lists this clonotype with a few counts. The antigen it recognizes is unknown. It has no much larger one-base neighbor in the sample; base qualities were not kept. This TCR was recovered from a human donor with advanced metastatic prostate, ovarian, gallbladder or colorectal cancer (not recorded which). This table probably holds off-target reads from a library built for another chain. The chain uses TRBV7-6 and TRBJ2-7, and TRBD1 aligns with 10 junction nucleotides. At the DNA level, the sequence is TGTGCCAGCAGCTTAGGCTTCGGGACAGGGGTGGGCGAGCAGTACTTC. This is translated as CASSLGFGTGVGEQYF.